The subject of this entry is one TCR beta chain. The antigen is not known. In the same sample, other DNA sequences code for this CDR3. The repertoire was sequenced with immunoSEQ multiplex PCR; TCRdb's copy has only in-frame clones and lacks some. The table includes roughly 2 million clones, about 95% detected once. Naive CD8 cells, CD45RO-negative and positively selected for CCR7, excluded terminally differentiated effector memory CD45RA+ cells. These data originate in a study of shared clonotypes between healthy human individuals. Study-level information: The cohort had a couple of women and a few men, ages 18 to 49. Overall study results and limits: The study generally estimated greater richness for naive than memory subsets.

This CDR3 is 11 amino acids long. V shed 0 bases and J shed 6 bases, with 4 bases lying between them. Per the germline V gene, CDR1 is SGHRS and CDR2 is YFSETQ. This chain joins TRBV5-1 and TRBJ2-7; D ambiguous. This receptor was obtained from a man younger than 35 in good health. The sample comprised naive CD8+ T cells sorted from blood. The CDR3 DNA reads TGCGCCAGCAGCTTGGGACTCGAGCAGTACTTC. This gives the protein CASSLGLEQYF.